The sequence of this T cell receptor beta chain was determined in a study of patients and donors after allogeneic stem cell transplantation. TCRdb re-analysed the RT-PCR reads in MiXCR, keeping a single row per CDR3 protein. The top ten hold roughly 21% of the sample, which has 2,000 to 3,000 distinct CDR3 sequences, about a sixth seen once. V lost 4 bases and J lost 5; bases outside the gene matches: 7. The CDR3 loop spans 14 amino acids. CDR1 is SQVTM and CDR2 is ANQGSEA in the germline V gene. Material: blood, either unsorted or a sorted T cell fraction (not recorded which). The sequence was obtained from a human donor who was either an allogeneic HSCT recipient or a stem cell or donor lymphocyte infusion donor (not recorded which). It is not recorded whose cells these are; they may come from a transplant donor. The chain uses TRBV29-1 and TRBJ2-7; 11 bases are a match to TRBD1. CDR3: CSVVLGQGAHEQYF. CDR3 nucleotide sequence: TGCAGCGTTGTGCTAGGACAGGGGGCCCACGAGCAGTACTTC.